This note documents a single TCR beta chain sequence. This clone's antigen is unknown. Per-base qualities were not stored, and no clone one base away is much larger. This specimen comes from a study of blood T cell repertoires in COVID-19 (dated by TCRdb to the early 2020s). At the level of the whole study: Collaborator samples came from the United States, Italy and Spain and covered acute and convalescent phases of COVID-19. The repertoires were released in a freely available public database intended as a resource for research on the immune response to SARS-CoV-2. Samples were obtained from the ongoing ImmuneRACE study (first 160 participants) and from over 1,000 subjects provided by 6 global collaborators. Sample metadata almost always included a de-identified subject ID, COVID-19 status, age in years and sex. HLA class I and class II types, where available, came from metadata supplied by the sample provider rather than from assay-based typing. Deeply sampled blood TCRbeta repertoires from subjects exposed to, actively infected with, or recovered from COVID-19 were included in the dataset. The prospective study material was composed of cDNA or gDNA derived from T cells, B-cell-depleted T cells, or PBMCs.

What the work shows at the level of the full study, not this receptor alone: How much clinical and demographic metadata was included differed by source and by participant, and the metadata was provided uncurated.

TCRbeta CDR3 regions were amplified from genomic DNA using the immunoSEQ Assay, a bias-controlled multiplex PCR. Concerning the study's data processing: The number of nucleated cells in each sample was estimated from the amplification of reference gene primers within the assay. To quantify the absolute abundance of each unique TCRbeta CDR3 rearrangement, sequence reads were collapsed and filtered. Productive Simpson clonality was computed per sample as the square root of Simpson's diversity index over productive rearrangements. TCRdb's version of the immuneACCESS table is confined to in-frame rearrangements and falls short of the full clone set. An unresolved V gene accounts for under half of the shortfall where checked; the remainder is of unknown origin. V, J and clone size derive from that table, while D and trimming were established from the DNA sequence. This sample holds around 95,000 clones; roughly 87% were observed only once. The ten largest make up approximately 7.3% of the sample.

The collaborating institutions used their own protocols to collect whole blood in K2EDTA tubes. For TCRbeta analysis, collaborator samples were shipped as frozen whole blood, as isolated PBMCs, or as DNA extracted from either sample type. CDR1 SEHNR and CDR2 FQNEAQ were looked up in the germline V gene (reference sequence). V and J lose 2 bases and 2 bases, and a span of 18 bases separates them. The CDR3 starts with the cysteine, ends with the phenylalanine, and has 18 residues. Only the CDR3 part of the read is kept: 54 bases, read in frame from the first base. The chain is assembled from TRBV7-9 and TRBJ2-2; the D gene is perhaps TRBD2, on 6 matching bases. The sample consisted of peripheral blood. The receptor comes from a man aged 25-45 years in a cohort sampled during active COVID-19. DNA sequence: TGTGCCAGCAGCTTATACGGCTTGTCAGCGGGTAACACCGGGGAGCTGTTTTTT. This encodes CASSLYGLSAGNTGELFF.